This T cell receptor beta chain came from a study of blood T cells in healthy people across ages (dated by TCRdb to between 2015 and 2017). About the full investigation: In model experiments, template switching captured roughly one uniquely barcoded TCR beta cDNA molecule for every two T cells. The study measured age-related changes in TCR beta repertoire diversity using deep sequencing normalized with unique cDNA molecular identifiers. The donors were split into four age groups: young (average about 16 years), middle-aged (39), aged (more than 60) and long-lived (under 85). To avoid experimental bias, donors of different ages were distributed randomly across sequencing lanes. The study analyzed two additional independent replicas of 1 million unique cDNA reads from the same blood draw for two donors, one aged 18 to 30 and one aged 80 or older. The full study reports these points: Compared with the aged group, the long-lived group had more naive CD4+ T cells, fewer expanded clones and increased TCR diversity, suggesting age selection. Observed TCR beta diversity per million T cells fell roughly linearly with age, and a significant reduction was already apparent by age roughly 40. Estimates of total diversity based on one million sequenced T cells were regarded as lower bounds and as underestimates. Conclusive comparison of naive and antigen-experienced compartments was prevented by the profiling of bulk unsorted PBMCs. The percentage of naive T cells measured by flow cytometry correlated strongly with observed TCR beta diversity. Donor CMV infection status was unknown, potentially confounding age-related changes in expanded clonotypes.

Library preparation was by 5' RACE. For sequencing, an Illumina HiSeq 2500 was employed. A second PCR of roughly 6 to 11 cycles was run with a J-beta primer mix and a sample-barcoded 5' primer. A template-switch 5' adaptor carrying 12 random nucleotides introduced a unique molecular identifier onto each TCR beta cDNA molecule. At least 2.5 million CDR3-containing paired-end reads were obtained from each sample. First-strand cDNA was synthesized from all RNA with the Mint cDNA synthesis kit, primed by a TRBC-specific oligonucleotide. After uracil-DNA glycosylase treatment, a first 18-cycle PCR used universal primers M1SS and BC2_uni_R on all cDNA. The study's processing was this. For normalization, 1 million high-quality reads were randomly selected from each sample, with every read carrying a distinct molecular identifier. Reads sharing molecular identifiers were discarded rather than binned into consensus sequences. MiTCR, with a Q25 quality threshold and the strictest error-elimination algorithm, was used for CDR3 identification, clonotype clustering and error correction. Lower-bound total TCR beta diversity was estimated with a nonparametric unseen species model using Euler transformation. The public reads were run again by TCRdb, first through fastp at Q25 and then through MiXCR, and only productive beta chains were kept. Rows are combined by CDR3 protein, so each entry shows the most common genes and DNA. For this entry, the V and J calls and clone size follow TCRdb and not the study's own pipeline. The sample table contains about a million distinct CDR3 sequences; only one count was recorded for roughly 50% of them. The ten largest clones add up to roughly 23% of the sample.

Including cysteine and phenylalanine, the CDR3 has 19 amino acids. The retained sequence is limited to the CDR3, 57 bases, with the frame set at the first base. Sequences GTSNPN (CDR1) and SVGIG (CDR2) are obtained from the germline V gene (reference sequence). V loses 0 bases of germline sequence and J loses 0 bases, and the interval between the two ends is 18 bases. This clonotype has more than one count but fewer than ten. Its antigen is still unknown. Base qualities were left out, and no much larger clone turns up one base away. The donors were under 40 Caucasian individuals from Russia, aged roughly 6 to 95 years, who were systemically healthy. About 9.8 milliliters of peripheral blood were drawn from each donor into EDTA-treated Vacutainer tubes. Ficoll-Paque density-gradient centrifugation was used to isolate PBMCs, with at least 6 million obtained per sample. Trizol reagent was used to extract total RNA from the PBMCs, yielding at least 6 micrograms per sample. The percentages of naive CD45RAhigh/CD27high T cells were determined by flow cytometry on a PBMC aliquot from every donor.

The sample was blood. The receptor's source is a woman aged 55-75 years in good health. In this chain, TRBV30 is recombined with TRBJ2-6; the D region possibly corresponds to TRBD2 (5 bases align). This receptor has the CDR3 CAWSVFSGGFLSGANVLTF. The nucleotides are TGTGCCTGGAGTGTATTCTCGGGCGGGTTCCTCTCTGGGGCCAACGTCCTGACTTTC.